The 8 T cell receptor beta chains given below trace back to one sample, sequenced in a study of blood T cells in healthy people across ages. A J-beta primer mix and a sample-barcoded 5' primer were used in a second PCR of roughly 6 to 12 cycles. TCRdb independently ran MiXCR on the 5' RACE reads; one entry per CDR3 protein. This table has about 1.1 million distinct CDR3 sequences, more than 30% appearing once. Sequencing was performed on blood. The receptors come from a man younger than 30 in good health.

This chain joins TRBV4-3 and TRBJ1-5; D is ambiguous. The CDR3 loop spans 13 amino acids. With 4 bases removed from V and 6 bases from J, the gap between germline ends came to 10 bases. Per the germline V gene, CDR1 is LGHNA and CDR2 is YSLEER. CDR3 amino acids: CASSPTLGQPQHF. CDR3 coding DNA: TGCGCCAGCAGCCCAACTTTGGGTCAGCCCCAGCATTTT.

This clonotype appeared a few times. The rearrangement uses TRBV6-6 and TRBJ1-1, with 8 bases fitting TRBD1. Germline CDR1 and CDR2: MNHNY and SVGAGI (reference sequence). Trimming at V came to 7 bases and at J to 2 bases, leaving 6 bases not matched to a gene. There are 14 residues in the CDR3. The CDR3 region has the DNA TGTGCCAGCACTAAGGGACAGGAAAACACTGAAGCTTTCTTT. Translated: CASTKGQENTEAFF.

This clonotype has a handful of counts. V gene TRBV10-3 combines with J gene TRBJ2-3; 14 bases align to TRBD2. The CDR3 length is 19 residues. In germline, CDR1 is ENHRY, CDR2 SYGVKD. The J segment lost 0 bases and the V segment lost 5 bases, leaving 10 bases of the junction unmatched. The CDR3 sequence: CAISLPGLAGDGSTDTQYF. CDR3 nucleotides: TGTGCCATCAGTTTACCGGGACTAGCGGGAGATGGGAGCACAGATACGCAGTATTTT.

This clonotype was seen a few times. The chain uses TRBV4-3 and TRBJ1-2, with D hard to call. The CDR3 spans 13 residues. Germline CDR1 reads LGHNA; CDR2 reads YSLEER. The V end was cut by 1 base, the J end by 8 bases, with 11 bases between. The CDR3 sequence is CASSQVARRGYTF. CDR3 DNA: TGCGCCAGCAGCCAAGTGGCGAGGAGAGGCTACACCTTC.

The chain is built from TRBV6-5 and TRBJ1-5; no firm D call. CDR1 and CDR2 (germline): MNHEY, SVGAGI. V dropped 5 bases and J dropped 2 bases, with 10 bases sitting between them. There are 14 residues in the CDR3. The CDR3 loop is CASSPGYGNQPQHF. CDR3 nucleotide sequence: TGTGCCAGCAGTCCGGGTTATGGCAATCAGCCCCAGCATTTT.

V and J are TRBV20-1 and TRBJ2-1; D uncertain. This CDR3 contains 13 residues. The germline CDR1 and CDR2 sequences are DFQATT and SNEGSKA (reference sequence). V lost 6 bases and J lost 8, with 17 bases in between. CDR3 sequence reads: CSAPPDHGYEQFF. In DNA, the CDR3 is TGCAGTGCCCCCCCGGACCACGGCTATGAGCAGTTCTTC.

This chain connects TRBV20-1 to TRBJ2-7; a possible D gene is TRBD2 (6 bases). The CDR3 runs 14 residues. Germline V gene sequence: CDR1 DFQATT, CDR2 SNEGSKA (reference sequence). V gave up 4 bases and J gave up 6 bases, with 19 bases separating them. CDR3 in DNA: TGCAGTGCTATAGTCGGAGGGGTAAGAAGCGAGCAGTACTTC. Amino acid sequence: CSAIVGGVRSEQYF.

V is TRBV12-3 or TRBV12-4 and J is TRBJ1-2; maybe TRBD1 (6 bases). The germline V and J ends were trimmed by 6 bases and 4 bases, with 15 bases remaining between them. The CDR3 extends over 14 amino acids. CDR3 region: CASSYQPGVYGYTF. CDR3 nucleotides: TGTGCCAGCAGCTATCAACCAGGGGTCTATGGCTACACCTTC.